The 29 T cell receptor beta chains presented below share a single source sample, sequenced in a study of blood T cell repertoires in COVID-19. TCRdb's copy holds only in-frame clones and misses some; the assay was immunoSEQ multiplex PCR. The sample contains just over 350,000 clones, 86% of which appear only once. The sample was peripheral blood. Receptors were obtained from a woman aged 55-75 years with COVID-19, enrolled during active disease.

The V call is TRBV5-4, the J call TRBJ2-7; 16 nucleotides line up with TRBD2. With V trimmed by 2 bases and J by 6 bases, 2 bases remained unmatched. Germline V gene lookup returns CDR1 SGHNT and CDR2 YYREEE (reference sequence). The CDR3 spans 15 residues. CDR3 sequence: CASSLGTSGGGEQYF. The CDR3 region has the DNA TGTGCCAGCAGCTTAGGGACTAGCGGGGGGGGCGAGCAGTACTTC.

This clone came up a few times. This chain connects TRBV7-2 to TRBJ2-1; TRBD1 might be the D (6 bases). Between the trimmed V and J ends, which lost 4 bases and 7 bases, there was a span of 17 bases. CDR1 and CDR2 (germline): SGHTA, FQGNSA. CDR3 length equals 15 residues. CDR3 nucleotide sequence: TGTGCCAGCAGCTCGCAACATCCCCAGGGGAATGAGCAGTTCTTC. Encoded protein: CASSSQHPQGNEQFF.

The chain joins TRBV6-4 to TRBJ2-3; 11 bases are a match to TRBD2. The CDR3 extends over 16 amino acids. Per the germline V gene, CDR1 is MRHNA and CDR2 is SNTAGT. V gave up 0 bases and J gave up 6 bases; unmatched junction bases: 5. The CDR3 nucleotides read TGTGCCAGCAGTGACTCCTCTAGCGGGGGGATGGATACGCAGTATTTT. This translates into CASSDSSSGGMDTQYF.

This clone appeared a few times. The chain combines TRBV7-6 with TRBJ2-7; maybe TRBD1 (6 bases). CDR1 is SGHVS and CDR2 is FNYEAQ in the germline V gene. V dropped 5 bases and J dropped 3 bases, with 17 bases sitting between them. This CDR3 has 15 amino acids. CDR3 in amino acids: CASSARIGTFYEQYF. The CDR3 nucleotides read TGTGCCAGCAGCGCGCGAATTGGGACATTCTACGAGCAGTACTTC.

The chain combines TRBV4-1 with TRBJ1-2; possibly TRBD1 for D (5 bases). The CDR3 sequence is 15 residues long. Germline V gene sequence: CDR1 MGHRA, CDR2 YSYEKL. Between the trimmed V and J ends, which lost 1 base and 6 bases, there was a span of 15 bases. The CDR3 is CASSQGPRDWDGYTF. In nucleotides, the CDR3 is TGCGCCAGCAGCCAAGGGCCCAGGGACTGGGATGGCTACACCTTC.

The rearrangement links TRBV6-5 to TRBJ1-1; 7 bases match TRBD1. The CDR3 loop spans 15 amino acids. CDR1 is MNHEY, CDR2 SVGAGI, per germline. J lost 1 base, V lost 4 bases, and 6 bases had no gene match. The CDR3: CASSFGGTANTEAFF. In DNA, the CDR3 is TGTGCCAGCAGTTTTGGTGGGACAGCGAACACTGAAGCTTTCTTT.

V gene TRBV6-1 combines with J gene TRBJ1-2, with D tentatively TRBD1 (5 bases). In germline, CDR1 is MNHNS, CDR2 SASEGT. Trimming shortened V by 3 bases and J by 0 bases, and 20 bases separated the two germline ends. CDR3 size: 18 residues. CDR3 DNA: TGTGCCAGCAGTGAGCTCACCCCTTGGACAACATCTAACTATGGCTACACCTTC. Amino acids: CASSELTPWTTSNYGYTF.

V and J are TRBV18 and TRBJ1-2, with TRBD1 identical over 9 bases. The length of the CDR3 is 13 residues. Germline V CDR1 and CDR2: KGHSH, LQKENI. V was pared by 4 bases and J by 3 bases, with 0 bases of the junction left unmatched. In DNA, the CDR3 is TGTGCCAGCTCACGGGACAGGGACTATGGCTACACCTTC. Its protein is CASSRDRDYGYTF.

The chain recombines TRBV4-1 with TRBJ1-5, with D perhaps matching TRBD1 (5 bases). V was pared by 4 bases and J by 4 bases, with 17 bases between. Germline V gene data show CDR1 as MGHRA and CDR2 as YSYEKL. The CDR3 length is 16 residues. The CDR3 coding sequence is TGCGCCAGCAGCCGGTTTCAGACAGTGACTAATCAGCCCCAGCATTTT. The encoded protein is CASSRFQTVTNQPQHF.

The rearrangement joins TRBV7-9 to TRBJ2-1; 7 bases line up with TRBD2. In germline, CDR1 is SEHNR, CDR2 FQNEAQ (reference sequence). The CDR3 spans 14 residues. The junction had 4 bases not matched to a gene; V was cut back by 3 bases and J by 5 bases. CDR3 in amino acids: CASSFGGGDNEQFF. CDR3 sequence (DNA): TGTGCCAGCAGCTTCGGTGGGGGGGACAATGAGCAGTTCTTC.

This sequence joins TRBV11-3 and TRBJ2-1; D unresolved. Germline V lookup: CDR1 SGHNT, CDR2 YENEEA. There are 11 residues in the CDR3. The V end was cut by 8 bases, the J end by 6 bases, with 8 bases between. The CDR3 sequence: CASLRSNEQFF. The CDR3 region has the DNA TGTGCCAGCTTACGGTCCAATGAGCAGTTCTTC.

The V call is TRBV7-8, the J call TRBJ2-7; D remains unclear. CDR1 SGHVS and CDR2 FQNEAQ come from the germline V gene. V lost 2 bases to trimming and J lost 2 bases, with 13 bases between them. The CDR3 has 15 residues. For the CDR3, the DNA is TGTGCCAGCAGCTTAAACAAGGCGGTAACCTACGAGCAGTACTTC. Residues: CASSLNKAVTYEQYF.

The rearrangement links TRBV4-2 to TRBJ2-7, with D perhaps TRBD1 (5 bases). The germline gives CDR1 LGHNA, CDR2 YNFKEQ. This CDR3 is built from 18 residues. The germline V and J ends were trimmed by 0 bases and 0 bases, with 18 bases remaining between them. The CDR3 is CASSQDLILGQGSYEQYF. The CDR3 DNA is TGTGCCAGCAGCCAAGATTTGATACTCGGGCAGGGCTCCTACGAGCAGTACTTC.

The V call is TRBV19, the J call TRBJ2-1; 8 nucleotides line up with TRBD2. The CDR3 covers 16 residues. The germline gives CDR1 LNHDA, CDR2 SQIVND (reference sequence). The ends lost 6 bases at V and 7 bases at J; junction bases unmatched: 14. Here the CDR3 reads CASSRGGARLANEQFF. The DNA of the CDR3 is TGTGCCAGTAGCCGGGGGGGGGCACGACTAGCAAATGAGCAGTTCTTC.

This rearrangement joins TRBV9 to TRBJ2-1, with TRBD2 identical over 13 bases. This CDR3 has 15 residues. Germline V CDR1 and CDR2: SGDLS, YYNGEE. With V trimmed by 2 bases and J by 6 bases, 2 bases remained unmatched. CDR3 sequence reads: CASSVGTSGVNEQFF. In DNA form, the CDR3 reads TGTGCCAGCAGCGTCGGGACTAGCGGGGTCAATGAGCAGTTCTTC.

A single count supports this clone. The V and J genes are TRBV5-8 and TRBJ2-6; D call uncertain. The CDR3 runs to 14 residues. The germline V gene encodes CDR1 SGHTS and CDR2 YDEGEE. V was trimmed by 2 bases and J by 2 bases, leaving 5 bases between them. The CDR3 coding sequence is TGTGCCAGCAGCTTAAGAGCTGGGGCCAACGTCCTGACTTTC. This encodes CASSLRAGANVLTF. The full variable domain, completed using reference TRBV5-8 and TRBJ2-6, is EAGVTQSPTHLIKTRGQQATLRCSPISGHTSVYWYQQALGLGLQFLLWYDEGEERNRGNFPPRFSGRQFPNYSSELNVNALELEDSALYLCASSLRAGANVLTFGAGSRLTVL.

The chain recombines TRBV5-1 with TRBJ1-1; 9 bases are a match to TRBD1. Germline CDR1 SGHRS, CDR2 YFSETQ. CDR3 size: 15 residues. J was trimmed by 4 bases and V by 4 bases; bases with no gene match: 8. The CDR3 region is CASSATQGARTEAFF. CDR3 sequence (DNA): TGCGCCAGCAGCGCGACACAGGGGGCTCGCACTGAAGCTTTCTTT.

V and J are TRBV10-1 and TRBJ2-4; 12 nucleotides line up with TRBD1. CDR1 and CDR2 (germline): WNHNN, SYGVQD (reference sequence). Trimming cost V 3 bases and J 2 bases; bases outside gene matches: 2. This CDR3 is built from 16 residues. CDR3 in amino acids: CASSDGTGGSKNIQYF. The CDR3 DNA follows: TGCGCCAGCAGTGACGGGACAGGGGGCTCCAAAAACATTCAGTACTTC.

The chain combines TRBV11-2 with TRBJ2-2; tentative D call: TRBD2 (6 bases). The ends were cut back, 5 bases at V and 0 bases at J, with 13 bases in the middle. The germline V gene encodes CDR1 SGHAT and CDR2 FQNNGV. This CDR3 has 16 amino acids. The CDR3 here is CASSPRRGSNTGELFF. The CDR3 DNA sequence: TGTGCCAGCAGCCCAAGGAGGGGATCGAACACCGGGGAGCTGTTTTTT.

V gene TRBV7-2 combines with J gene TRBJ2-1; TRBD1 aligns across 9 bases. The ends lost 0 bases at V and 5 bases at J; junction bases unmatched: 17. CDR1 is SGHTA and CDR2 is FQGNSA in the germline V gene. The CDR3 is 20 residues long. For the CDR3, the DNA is TGTGCCAGCAGCTTAGCAAGTTGGGACAGGGAGGTCGACCCACACAATGAGCAGTTCTTC. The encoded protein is CASSLASWDREVDPHNEQFF.

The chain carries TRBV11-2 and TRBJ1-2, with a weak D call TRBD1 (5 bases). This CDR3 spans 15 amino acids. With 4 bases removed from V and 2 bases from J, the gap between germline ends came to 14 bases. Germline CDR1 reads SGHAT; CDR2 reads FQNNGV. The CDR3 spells CASSSPTGGNYGYTF. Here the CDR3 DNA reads TGTGCCAGCAGCTCCCCCACAGGTGGAAACTATGGCTACACCTTC.

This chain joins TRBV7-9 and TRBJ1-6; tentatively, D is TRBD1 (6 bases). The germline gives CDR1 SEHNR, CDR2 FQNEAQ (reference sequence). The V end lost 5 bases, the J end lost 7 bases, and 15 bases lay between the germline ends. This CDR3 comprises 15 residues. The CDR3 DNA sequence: TGTGCCAGCAGCACCAGGGGATGGGAGAATTCACCCCTCCACTTT. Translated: CASSTRGWENSPLHF.

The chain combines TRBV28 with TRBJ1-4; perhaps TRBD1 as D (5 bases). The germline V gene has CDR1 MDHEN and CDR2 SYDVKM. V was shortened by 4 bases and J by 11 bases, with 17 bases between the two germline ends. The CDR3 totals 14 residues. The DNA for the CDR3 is TGTGCCAGCAGTTCGGACATTCCTGCATGGAAACTGTTTTTT. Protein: CASSSDIPAWKLFF.

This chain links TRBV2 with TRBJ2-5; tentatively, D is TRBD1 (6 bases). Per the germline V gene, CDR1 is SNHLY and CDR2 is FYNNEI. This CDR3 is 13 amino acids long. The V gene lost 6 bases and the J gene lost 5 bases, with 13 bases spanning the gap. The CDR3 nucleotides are TGTGCCAGCAGCGGACAGCCCTTCGAGACCCAGTACTTC. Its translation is CASSGQPFETQYF.

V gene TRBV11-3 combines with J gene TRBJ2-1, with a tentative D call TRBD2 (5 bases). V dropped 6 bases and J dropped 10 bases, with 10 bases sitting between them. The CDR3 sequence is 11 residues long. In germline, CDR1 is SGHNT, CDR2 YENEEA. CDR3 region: CASSSEREQFF. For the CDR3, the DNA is TGTGCCAGCAGTAGTGAGCGGGAGCAGTTCTTC.

The CDR3 region is CASSQDGLRESNQPQHF. The CDR3 region has the DNA TGTGCCAGCAGCCAAGATGGGCTCCGGGAGAGCAATCAGCCCCAGCATTTT. The chain recombines TRBV3-1 (or the pseudogene TRBV3-2) with TRBJ1-5; no definite D call. Germline CDR1 is LGHDT and CDR2 is YNNKEL (reference sequence). V lost 0 bases and J lost 1, with 13 bases in between. The CDR3 is 17 residues long.

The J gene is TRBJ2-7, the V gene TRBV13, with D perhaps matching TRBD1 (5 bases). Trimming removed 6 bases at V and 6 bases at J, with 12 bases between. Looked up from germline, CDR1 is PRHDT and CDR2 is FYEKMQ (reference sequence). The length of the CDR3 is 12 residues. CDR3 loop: CASRSRQGEQYF. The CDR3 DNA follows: TGTGCCAGCAGATCCCGCCAGGGCGAGCAGTACTTC.

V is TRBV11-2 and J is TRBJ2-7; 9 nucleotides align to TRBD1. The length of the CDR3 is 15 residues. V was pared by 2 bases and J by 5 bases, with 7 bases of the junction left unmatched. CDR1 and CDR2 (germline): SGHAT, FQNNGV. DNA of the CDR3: TGTGCCAGCAGCTTATTAGGGACAGGGAATCACGAGCAGTACTTC. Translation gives CASSLLGTGNHEQYF.

CDR3 in DNA: TGTGCCTGGAACCGGAACTATGGCTACACCTTC. It is translated as CAWNRNYGYTF. The chain carries TRBV30 and TRBJ1-2; D unclear. The ends were cut back, 4 bases at V and 2 bases at J, with 5 bases in the middle. CDR1 and CDR2 (germline): GTSNPN, SVGIG (reference sequence). CDR3 length: 11 residues.